A selection of T cell receptor beta chains follows, all from one sample in a study of PD-1 blockade in classical Hodgkin lymphoma. Sequencing used immunoSEQ multiplex PCR; TCRdb keeps in-frame clones, though not all of them. The sample lists around 11,000 clones; approximately 84% were seen once. The source material was peripheral blood mononuclear cells (PBMCs), sampled before the second cycle of nivolumab. The receptor source for this set is a human donor with classical Hodgkin lymphoma. Each CDR3 is given with its conserved first and last residue. Fields, in order: V gene, D gene, clone size, J gene, CDR3 DNA, CDR3 protein. A D gene is named only where the DNA matches it firmly. Clone size, where shown, is once, few, many, or a class for clones that have expanded.

>TRBV6-1|.|.|TRBJ1-4
TGTGCCAGCAGTGAATGGGCAGATGCAACTAATGAAAAACTGTTTTTT
CASSEWADATNEKLFF
>TRBV10-2|TRBD1|.|TRBJ1-1
TGCGCCAGCAGGACAGGGCACAGGGAGGGGACTGAAGCTTTCTTT
CASRTGHREGTEAFF
>TRBV9|.|.|TRBJ2-7
TGTGCCAGCAGCGTGCAGCGGTACTCCTACGAGCAGTACTTC
CASSVQRYSYEQYF
>TRBV9|.|.|TRBJ1-1
TGTGCCAGCAGCGCCCACGGGACACCGAACACTGAAGCTTTCTTT
CASSAHGTPNTEAFF
>TRBV27|.|.|TRBJ2-1
.
CASSLGLALNEQFFF
>TRBV9|.|.|TRBJ1-2
TGTGCCAGCAGCGTAGCCCAGGGGAACTATGGCTACACCTTC
CASSVAQGNYGYTF
>TRBV5-1|.|.|TRBJ1-4
TGCGCCAGCAGCGCGACAGCCACTAATGAAAAACTGTTTTTT
CASSATATNEKLFF
>TRBV4-1|TRBD2|.|TRBJ2-5
TGCGCCAGCAGCCAAGTAGCGGGGGGGCTTGTTGAGACCCAGTACTTC
CASSQVAGGLVETQYF
>TRBV7-9|TRBD1|.|TRBJ2-4
TGTGCCAGCAGCCCCGGACAGGAAAACATTCAGTACTTC
CASSPGQENIQYF
>TRBV21-1|.|.|TRBJ2-7
TGTGCCAGCAGCAAATTCCCCCTCCGACAGGGGGCCTACGAGCAGTACTTC
CASSKFPLRQGAYEQYF
>TRBV5-4|.|.|TRBJ2-7
TGTGCCAGCAGCTTGGAGCGAGGCGAGCAGTACTTC
CASSLERGEQYF
>TRBV5-6|TRBD2|.|TRBJ2-4
TGTGCCAGCAGCTTGTTGGCTAGCGGGAGGGCCGCGAACATTCAGTACTTC
CASSLLASGRAANIQYF
>TRBV2|.|.|TRBJ2-5
TGTGCCAGCAGTCCCCATGTGGAGACCCAGTACTTC
CASSPHVETQYF
>TRBV5-1|.|.|TRBJ2-3
TGCGCCAGCAGCAAAGGAGGGGGGGATACGCAGTATTTT
CASSKGGGDTQYF
>TRBV6-1|.|few|TRBJ2-2
TGTGCCAGCAGTGAAGCGCATAACGCCGCGAACACCGGGGAGCTGTTTTTT
CASSEAHNAANTGELFF
>TRBV9|.|.|TRBJ2-1
TGTGCCAGCAGCGTAGACCGGGAAGTCTCCTACAATGAGCAGTTCTTC
CASSVDREVSYNEQFF
>TRBV5-6|TRBD2|.|TRBJ2-3
TGTGCCAGCAGGTTTGGGCTAGCGGGTCCCCTAACCACAGATACGCAGTATTTT
CASRFGLAGPLTTDTQYF
>TRBV7-9|TRBD1|.|TRBJ1-2
TGTGCCAGCAGCTCGAACAGGGGTCATCAGGACTATGGCTACACCTTC
CASSSNRGHQDYGYTF
>TRBV7-6|.|.|TRBJ1-3
TGTGCCAGCAGCCTTAACAGGGTTGGGGGAAACACCATATATTTT
CASSLNRVGGNTIYF
>TRBV5-1|.|.|TRBJ2-5
TGCGCCAGCAGCTTCCGACGAGGGGTAGAGGGGTACCAAGAGACCCAGTACTTC
CASSFRRGVEGYQETQYF
>TRBV6-5|.|.|TRBJ2-5
TGTGGGTCGGGACCCCGAGGAGAGACCCAGTACTTC
CGSGPRGETQYF
>TRBV6-6|TRBD2|.|TRBJ2-5
TGTGCCAGCCGGAGCGGGGGATGGGAGACCCAGTACTTC
CASRSGGWETQYF
>TRBV7-9|TRBD1|.|TRBJ2-7
TGTGCCAGCAGCCCCCGGGACAGGATCTCCTACGAGCAGTACTTC
CASSPRDRISYEQYF
>TRBV6-6|.|.|TRBJ1-4
TGTGCCAGCAGTCTGGACCGGGCAACTAATGAAAAACTGTTTTTT
CASSLDRATNEKLFF
>TRBV28|.|.|TRBJ1-5
TGTGCCAGCAGTCGACAACCGAGGCCTAATCAGCCCCAGCATTTT
CASSRQPRPNQPQHF
>TRBV29-1|.|.|TRBJ2-7
TGCAGCGTTCTTCGACGGGACGAGCAGTACTTC
CSVLRRDEQYF
>TRBV5-1|.|.|TRBJ2-3
TGCGCCAGCAGCTTGAGAGGAGATACGCAGTATTTT
CASSLRGDTQYF
>TRBV5-1|TRBD1|.|TRBJ1-2
TGCGCCAGCAGTTTCTCGGCAGGACAGGTCCGTTTTGGCTACACCTTC
CASSFSAGQVRFGYTF
>TRBV6-5|.|.|TRBJ2-1
TGTGCCAGCACCGCCACCCCGATATTAGATGAGCAGTTCTTC
CASTATPILDEQFF
>TRBV7-9|TRBD1|.|TRBJ2-5
TGTGCCAGCAGCTTCAGGGGGGAGACCCAGTACTTC
CASSFRGETQYF
>TRBV28|.|.|TRBJ1-1
TGTGCCACCCTCGGGAGGGGGAAAGCTTTCTTT
CATLGRGKAFF
>TRBV2|.|.|TRBJ1-1
TGTGCCAGCAGTGAAACCGTTGAAGCTTTCTTT
CASSETVEAFF
>TRBV5-1|TRBD1|.|TRBJ1-2
TGCGCCAGCACCCTACAGGGGGCGCGAGGCTACACCTTC
CASTLQGARGYTF
>TRBV5-1|.|.|TRBJ2-7
TGCGCCAGCAGCCCCTATGCGGGGCCCTCCGGGCAGTACTTC
CASSPYAGPSGQYF
>TRBV5-4|.|.|TRBJ2-3
TGTGCCAGCAGCCCTAGTAGGGGGAGCACAGATACGCAGTATTTT
CASSPSRGSTDTQYF
>TRBV7-9|.|.|TRBJ1-1
TGTGCCAGTCTCGGAGGCACCGGGCGGGCTTTCTTT
CASLGGTGRAFF
>TRBV2|.|.|TRBJ1-6
TGTGCCAGCATCCAGGGCAGCTCCTATAATTCACCCCTCCACTTT
CASIQGSSYNSPLHF
>TRBV27|TRBD2|.|TRBJ2-3
TGTGCCAGCGGCGGACTAGCGGCTTACACAGATACGCAGTATTTT
CASGGLAAYTDTQYF
>TRBV6-1|TRBD2|.|TRBJ2-7
TGTGCCAGCAGTGGACTAGCGGGAGCCCAAGGGGACGAGCAGTACTTC
CASSGLAGAQGDEQYF
>TRBV12-2|.|.|TRBJ2-5
TGTGCAAGTCGCTTAGGTTGTGAACAAGAGACCCAGTACTTC
CASRLGCEQETQYF
>TRBV2|TRBD2|.|TRBJ2-2
TGTGCCAGCGGGACTAGTAACACCGGGGAGCTGTTTTTT
CASGTSNTGELFF
>TRBV13|.|.|TRBJ1-1
TGTGCCAGCAGACCACTGAGGATGAACACTGAAGCTTTCTTT
CASRPLRMNTEAFF
>TRBV18|TRBD1|.|TRBJ2-7
TGTGCCAGCTCACCTTACATCGGGACAGGTGTCTCCTACGAGCAGTACTTC
CASSPYIGTGVSYEQYF
>TRBV11-2|.|.|TRBJ2-5
TGTGCCAGCAGCCGCCTTGGGGAGTCGAAGGAGACCCAGTACTTC
CASSRLGESKETQYF
>TRBV7-8|.|.|TRBJ1-1
TGTGCCAGCAGCTCCCCTAGTTATCTTACTGAAGCTTTCTTT
CASSSPSYLTEAFF
>TRBV5-1|.|.|TRBJ2-5
TGCGCCAGCAGCTCGCAGGGGACATTCGGAGAGACCCAGTACTTC
CASSSQGTFGETQYF
>TRBV19|TRBD2|.|TRBJ2-1
TGTGCCAGTAGTAAGCGGGAGCTCAACAATGAGCAGTTCTTC
CASSKRELNNEQFF
>TRBV2|.|.|TRBJ1-4
TGTGCCAGCAGTGTGTATGGCGATCTACTGTTTTTT
CASSVYGDLLFF
>TRBV4-1|.|.|TRBJ2-7
TGCGCCAGCAGCCAAGAGGGCTACGAGCAGTACTTC
CASSQEGYEQYF
>TRBV29-1|.|few|TRBJ2-1
TGCAGCGTTGACCCCACAGGGTGGCATGAGCAGTTCTTC
CSVDPTGWHEQFF
>TRBV5-1|TRBD2|once|TRBJ2-7
TGCGCCAGCAGCTCGAGGACGGGAGGGCCAGGGGAGCAGTACTTC
CASSSRTGGPGEQYF
>TRBV10-3|.|.|TRBJ2-3
TGTGCCATCAGTGAGAGGGGGGTCGCCGCAGATACGCAGTATTTT
CAISERGVAADTQYF
>TRBV9|.|.|TRBJ2-1
TGTGCCAGCAGCGTCGGGAGCTCCTACAATGAGCAGTTCTTC
CASSVGSSYNEQFF
>TRBV5-1|.|.|TRBJ2-1
TGCGCCAGCAGCGCCAACTTATACAATGAGCAGTTCTTC
CASSANLYNEQFF
>TRBV5-1|.|.|TRBJ2-5
TGCGCCAGCAGCATTCAGGGGACCCAAGAGACCCAGTACTTC
CASSIQGTQETQYF
>TRBV13|TRBD1|.|TRBJ2-7
TGTGCCAGCAGCTTGACAGGGACCTACGAGCAGTACTTC
CASSLTGTYEQYF
>TRBV2|.|.|TRBJ2-7
TGTGCCAGCAGTGAACTGCTTCCACTCTCCTACGAGCAGTACTTC
CASSELLPLSYEQYF
>TRBV5-4|.|.|TRBJ2-4
TGTGCCAGCAGCTTACAAGGGGCGGGCGACATTCAGTACTTC
CASSLQGAGDIQYF
>TRBV19|TRBD1|.|TRBJ2-1
TGTGCCAGTAGTATCCTCGGGACAGTCTACAATGAGCAGTTCTTC
CASSILGTVYNEQFF